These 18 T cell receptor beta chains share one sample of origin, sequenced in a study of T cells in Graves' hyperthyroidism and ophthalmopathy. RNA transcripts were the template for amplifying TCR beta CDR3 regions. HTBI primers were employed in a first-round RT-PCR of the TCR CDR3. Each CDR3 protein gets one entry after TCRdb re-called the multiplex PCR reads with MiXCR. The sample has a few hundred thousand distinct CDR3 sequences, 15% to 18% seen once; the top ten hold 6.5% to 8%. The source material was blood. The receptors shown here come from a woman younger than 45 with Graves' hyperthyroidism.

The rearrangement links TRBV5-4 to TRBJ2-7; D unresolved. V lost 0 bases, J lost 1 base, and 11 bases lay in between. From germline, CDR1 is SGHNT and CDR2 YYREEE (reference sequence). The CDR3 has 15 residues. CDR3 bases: TGTGCCAGCAGCTTGGGACTCCGAACTTCCTACGAGCAGTACTTC. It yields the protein CASSLGLRTSYEQYF.

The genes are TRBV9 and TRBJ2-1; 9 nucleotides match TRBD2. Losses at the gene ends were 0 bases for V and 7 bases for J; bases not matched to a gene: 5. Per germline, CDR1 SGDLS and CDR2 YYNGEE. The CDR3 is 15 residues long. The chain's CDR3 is CASSVVSGSTNEQFF. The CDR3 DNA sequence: TGTGCCAGCAGCGTAGTTAGCGGGAGTACGAATGAGCAGTTCTTC. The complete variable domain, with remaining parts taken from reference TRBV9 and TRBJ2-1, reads DSGVTQTPKHLITATGQRVTLRCSPRSGDLSVYWYQQSLDQGLQFLIQYYNGEERAKGNILERFSAQQFPDLHSELNLSSLELGDSALYFCASSVVSGSTNEQFFGPGTRLTVL.

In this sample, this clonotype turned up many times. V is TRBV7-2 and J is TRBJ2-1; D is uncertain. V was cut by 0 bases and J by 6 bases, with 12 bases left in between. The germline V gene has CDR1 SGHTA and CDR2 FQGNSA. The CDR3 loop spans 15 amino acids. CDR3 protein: CASSLARTQSNEQFF. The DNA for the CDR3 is TGTGCCAGCAGCTTAGCGCGGACCCAGTCCAATGAGCAGTTCTTC.

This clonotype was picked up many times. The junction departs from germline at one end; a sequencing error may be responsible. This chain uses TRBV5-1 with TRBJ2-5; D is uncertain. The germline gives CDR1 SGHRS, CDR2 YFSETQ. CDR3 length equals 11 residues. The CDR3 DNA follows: TGTGCCAGCAGCTCCCAAGAGACCCAGTACTTC. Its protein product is CASSSQETQYF.

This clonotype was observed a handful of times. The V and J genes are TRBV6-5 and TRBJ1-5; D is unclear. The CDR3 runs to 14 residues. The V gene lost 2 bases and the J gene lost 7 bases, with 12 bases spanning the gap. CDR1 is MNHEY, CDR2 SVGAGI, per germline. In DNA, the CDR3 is TGTGCCAGCAGTTACGGCCCCTCGGGGCAGCCCCAGCATTTT. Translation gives CASSYGPSGQPQHF.

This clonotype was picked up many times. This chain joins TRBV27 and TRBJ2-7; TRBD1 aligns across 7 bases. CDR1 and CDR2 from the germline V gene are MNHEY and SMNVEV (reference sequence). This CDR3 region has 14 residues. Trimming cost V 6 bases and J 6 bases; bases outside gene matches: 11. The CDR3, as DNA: TGTGCCAGCAGACAAGGGACAGCGTCTCTCGAGCAGTACTTC. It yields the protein CASRQGTASLEQYF.

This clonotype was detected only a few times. CDR3 region: CASSYNTRVFGYTF. CDR3 in DNA: TGTGCCAGCAGTTACAACACCCGGGTTTTTGGCTACACCTTC. The chain carries TRBV6-2 or TRBV6-3 and TRBJ1-2; D is ambiguous. The V end lost 2 bases, the J end lost 7 bases, and 14 bases lay between the germline ends. This CDR3 is built from 14 residues. The germline CDR1 and CDR2 sequences are MNHEY and SVGEGT.

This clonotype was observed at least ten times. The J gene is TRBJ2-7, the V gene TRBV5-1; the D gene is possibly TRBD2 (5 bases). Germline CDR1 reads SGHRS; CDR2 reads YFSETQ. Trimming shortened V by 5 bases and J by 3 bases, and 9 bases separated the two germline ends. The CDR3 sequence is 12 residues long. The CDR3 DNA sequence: TGCGCCAGCAGGTCTGGGAGCTACGAGCAGTACTTC. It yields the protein CASRSGSYEQYF.

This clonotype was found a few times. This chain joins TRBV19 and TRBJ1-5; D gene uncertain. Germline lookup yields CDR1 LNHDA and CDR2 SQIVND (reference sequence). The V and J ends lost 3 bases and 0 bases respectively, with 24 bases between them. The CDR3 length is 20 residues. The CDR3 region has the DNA TGTGCCAGTAGTATCTCTCCGGCGGGCAGTCTCATCTATAGCAATCAGCCCCAGCATTTT. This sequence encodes CASSISPAGSLIYSNQPQHF. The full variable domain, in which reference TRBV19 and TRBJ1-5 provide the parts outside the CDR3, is DGGITQSPKYLFRKEGQNVTLSCEQNLNHDAMYWYRQDPGQGLRLIYYSQIVNDFQKGDIAEGYSVSREKKESFPLTVTSAQKNPTAFYLCASSISPAGSLIYSNQPQHFGDGTRLSIL.

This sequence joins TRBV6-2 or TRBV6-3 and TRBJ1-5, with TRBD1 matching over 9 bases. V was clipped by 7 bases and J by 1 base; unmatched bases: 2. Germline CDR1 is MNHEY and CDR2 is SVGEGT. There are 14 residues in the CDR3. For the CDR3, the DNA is TGTGCCAGCACCGGACAGGGGAGCAATCAGCCCCAGCATTTT. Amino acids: CASTGQGSNQPQHF.

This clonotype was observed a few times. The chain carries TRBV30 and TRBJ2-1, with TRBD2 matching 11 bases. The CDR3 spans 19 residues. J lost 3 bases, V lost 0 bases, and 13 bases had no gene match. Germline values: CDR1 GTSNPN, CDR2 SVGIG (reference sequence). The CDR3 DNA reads TGTGCCTGGAGTGTAGATGCGACTAGCGGGACTCCGGTCTACAATGAGCAGTTCTTC. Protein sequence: CAWSVDATSGTPVYNEQFF.

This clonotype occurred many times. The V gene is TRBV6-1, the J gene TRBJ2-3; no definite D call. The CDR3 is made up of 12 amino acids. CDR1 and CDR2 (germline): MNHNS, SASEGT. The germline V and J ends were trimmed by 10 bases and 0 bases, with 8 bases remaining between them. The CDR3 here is CATAPSTDTQYF. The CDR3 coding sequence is TGTGCCACGGCACCTAGCACAGATACGCAGTATTTT.

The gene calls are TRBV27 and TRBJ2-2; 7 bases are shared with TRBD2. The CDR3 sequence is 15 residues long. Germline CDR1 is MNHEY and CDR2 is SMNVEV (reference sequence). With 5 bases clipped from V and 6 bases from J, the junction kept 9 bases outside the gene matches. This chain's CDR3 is CASSPRLAPPGELFF. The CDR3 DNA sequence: TGTGCCAGCAGTCCAAGACTAGCCCCGCCCGGGGAGCTGTTTTTT.

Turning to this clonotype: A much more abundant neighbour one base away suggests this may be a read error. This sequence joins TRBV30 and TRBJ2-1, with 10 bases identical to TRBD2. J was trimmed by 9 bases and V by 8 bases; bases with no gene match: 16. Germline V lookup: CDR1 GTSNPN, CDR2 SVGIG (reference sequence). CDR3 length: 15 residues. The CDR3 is CARPSGSSNSAEQFF. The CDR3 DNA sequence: TGTGCCCGACCTAGCGGGAGCTCAAATTCCGCTGAGCAGTTCTTC. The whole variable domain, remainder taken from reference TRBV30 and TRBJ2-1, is SQTIHQWPATLVQPVGSPLSLECTVEGTSNPNLYWYRQAAGRGLQLLFYSVGIGQISSEVPQNLSASRPQDRQFILSSKKLLLSDSGFYLCARPSGSSNSAEQFFGPGTRLTVL.

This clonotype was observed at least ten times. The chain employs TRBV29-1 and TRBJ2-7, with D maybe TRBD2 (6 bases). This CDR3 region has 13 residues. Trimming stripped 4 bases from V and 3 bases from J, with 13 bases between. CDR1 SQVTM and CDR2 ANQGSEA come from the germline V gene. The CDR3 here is CSVAGEGNYEQYF. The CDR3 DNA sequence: TGCAGCGTTGCGGGAGAAGGGAACTACGAGCAGTACTTC.

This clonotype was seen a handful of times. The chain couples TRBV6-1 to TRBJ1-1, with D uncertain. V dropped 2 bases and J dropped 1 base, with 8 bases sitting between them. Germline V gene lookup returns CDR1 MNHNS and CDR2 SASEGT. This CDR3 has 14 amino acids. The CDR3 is CASSEHDKNTEAFF. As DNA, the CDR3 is TGTGCCAGCAGTGAACATGACAAGAACACTGAAGCTTTCTTT.

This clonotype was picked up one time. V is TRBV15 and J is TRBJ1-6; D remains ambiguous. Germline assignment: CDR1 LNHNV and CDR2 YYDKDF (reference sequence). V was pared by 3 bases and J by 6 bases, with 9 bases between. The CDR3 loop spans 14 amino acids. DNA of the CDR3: TGTGCCACCAGCAGGGAAATGGGTAATTCACCCCTCCACTTT. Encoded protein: CATSREMGNSPLHF. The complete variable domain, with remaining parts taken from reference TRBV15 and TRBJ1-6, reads DAMVIQNPRYQVTQFGKPVTLSCSQTLNHNVMYWYQQKSSQAPKLLFHYYDKDFNNEADTPDNFQSRRPNTSFCFLDIRSPGLGDTAMYLCATSREMGNSPLHFGNGTRLTVT.

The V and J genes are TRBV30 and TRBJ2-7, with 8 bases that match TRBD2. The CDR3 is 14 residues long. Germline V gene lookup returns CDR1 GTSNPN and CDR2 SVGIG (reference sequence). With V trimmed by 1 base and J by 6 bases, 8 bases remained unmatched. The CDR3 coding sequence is TGTGCCTGGAGTGGACAGCTAGCGGGTATCGAGCAGTACTTC. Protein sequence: CAWSGQLAGIEQYF.